This entry concerns a single T cell receptor (beta chain). This record belongs to a study of shared clonotypes between healthy human individuals. About the research overall: Donors had three CD4 naive, three CD4 memory, two CD8 naive and one CD8 memory plate apiece.

The CDR3 extends over 11 amino acids. The V gene's germline CDR1 is SQVTM and CDR2 ANQGSEA. The V end was cut by 8 bases, the J end by 6 bases, with 13 bases between. Terminally differentiated effector memory CD45RA+ cells were excluded from the naive CD8 cells, which were CD45RO-negative and positively selected for CCR7. The protocol was immunoSEQ multiplex PCR, while the TCRdb copy is restricted to in-frame clones and leaves out a portion. Altogether roughly 2,000,000 clones are present, just over 90% being singletons, with the ten largest covering approximately 1.7%. The origin of this receptor is a man between 18 and 35 years old in good health. Some clones in this sample may be carry-over from other donors' samples. V gene TRBV29-1 combines with J gene TRBJ1-2; D is ambiguous. Material for sequencing was naive CD8+ T cells from PBMCs. In nucleotides, the CDR3 is TGCAGCTACGGGGTATTAAATGGCTACACCTTC. This translates into CSYGVLNGYTF. The full variable domain, in which reference TRBV29-1 and TRBJ1-2 provide the parts outside the CDR3, is SAVISQKPSRDICQRGTSLTIQCQVDSQVTMMFWYRQQPGQSLTLIATANQGSEATYESGFVIDKFPISRPNLTFSTLTVSNMSPEDSSIYLCSYGVLNGYTFGSGTRLTVV.